A single sample gave rise to the 18 T cell receptor beta chains below, sequenced in a study of blood T cell repertoires in COVID-19. Data came from immunoSEQ multiplex PCR; TCRdb stores just in-frame clones and leaves some out. The sample includes about 76,000 clones, 75% to 90% of them seen just once. Material: peripheral blood. Every receptor here comes from a man aged 45-65 years with active COVID-19.

The chain has TRBV5-1 and TRBJ2-1, with D possibly matching TRBD1 (5 bases). Trimming removed 3 bases at V and 8 bases at J, with 12 bases between. Looked up from germline, CDR1 is SGHRS and CDR2 is YFSETQ. This CDR3 spans 13 amino acids. CDR3 sequence reads: CASSSTVRDEQFF. As DNA, the CDR3 is TGCGCCAGCAGCTCGACAGTGCGCGATGAGCAGTTCTTC.

The rearrangement joins TRBV7-2 to TRBJ2-3, with 11 bases matching TRBD2. The CDR3 spans 15 residues. V dropped 5 bases and J dropped 4; count of bases not matched to a gene: 5. CDR1 is SGHTA and CDR2 is FQGNSA in the germline V gene. DNA for the CDR3: TGTGCCAGCAGCGAAACTAGCGGGAGCGCAGATACGCAGTATTTT. Encoded protein: CASSETSGSADTQYF.

The chain has TRBV9 and TRBJ1-3; D is ambiguous. This CDR3 has 14 amino acids. V was trimmed by 1 base and J by 3 bases, leaving 8 bases between them. CDR1 and CDR2 from the germline V gene are SGDLS and YYNGEE. As DNA, the CDR3 is TGTGCCAGCAGCGTATCCGGGGATGGAAACACCATATATTTT. This sequence encodes CASSVSGDGNTIYF. Using reference TRBV9 and TRBJ1-3 for the parts outside the CDR3, the full variable domain is DSGVTQTPKHLITATGQRVTLRCSPRSGDLSVYWYQQSLDQGLQFLIQYYNGEERAKGNILERFSAQQFPDLHSELNLSSLELGDSALYFCASSVSGDGNTIYFGEGSWLTVV.

J is TRBJ1-6 and V is TRBV7-2, with a weak D call TRBD1 (6 bases). The CDR3 has 15 residues. The germline CDR1 and CDR2 sequences are SGHTA and FQGNSA. The V gene lost 4 bases and the J gene lost 5 bases, with 12 bases spanning the gap. This CDR3 reads CASSSHREHNSPLHF. The CDR3, as DNA: TGTGCCAGCAGCTCCCACAGGGAGCATAATTCACCCCTCCACTTT.

The rearrangement joins TRBV3-1 (or the pseudogene TRBV3-2) to TRBJ2-7, with 8 nucleotides matching TRBD1. Germline V gene sequence: CDR1 LGHDT, CDR2 YNNKEL (reference sequence). The CDR3 is 15 residues long. V trimming: 4 bases; J trimming: 2 bases; junction bases outside the gene matches: 7. The CDR3, as DNA: TGTGCCAGCAGCCTAACGTACAGGGGGGCCTACGAGCAGTACTTC. Translated, it gives CASSLTYRGAYEQYF.

The rearrangement links TRBV7-8 to TRBJ1-5, with D uncertain. Trimming stripped 0 bases from V and 5 bases from J, with 14 bases between. CDR1 is SGHVS and CDR2 is FQNEAQ in the germline V gene. This CDR3 has 16 amino acids. As DNA, the CDR3 is TGTGCCAGCAGCTTAGCTGCCGGGAAAACATATCAGCCCCAGCATTTT. Protein product: CASSLAAGKTYQPQHF.

The rearrangement uses TRBV5-1 and TRBJ2-7; D unclear. CDR3 length: 16 residues. Trimming left V 0 bases short and J 2 bases short, with 15 bases between. The V gene's germline CDR1 is SGHRS and CDR2 YFSETQ. The CDR3 loop reads CASSLAAQRVPYEQYF. The DNA for the CDR3 is TGCGCCAGCAGCTTGGCCGCGCAGCGTGTTCCCTACGAGCAGTACTTC.

The chain carries TRBV7-9 and TRBJ2-7, with D perhaps TRBD2 (5 bases). Trimming shortened V by 1 base and J by 0 bases, and 7 bases separated the two germline ends. CDR1 is SEHNR, CDR2 FQNEAQ, per germline (reference sequence). This CDR3 has 14 amino acids. The CDR3: CASSLGSGSYEQYF. The CDR3 DNA reads TGTGCCAGCAGCTTAGGCAGCGGCTCCTACGAGCAGTACTTC.

CDR3 sequence: CASSVDSGNYNEQFF. In nucleotides, the CDR3 is TGTGCCAGCAGCGTAGATAGCGGGAACTACAATGAGCAGTTCTTC. This chain joins TRBV9 and TRBJ2-1; TRBD2 agrees at 8 bases. The germline V gene encodes CDR1 SGDLS and CDR2 YYNGEE. The V and J ends lost 0 bases and 3 bases, in that order; junction bases with no gene match: 2. CDR3 length: 15 residues.

The chain links TRBV4-1 to TRBJ2-3, with D maybe TRBD1 (6 bases). The CDR3 has 16 amino acids. Trimming cost V 1 base and J 6 bases, with 17 bases left between them. CDR1 MGHRA and CDR2 YSYEKL come from the germline V gene. CDR3 sequence: CASSQARGPDRDTQYF. The CDR3 DNA follows: TGCGCCAGCAGCCAAGCCCGGGGCCCAGACAGGGATACGCAGTATTTT.

The chain joins TRBV29-1 to TRBJ2-5; 7 bases are a match to TRBD1. The CDR3 totals 14 residues. Germline trimming cut 6 bases from V and 2 bases from J; bases unmatched to any gene: 9. CDR1 and CDR2 (germline): SQVTM, ANQGSEA. The CDR3 region is CSVPQDRSQETQYF. CDR3 nucleotide sequence: TGCAGCGTCCCTCAGGACAGGTCACAAGAGACCCAGTACTTC.

The chain couples TRBV27 to TRBJ1-3; TRBD1 aligns across 9 bases. The V segment lost 5 bases and the J segment 4 bases; nucleotides outside the gene matches: 9. Germline V lookup: CDR1 MNHEY, CDR2 SMNVEV (reference sequence). The CDR3 sequence is 16 residues long. DNA of the CDR3: TGTGCCAGCAGTGTCACAGGGGGCGCTTCCGGAAACACCATATATTTT. Protein: CASSVTGGASGNTIYF.

The genes are TRBV4-2 and TRBJ1-1; TRBD1 is a possible D gene (5 bases). Germline V CDR1 and CDR2: LGHNA, YNFKEQ. V was clipped by 2 bases and J by 5 bases, with 12 bases between them. This CDR3 has 14 residues. The CDR3 is CASSQPSRGTEAFF. The DNA of the CDR3 is TGTGCCAGCAGCCAACCGTCCCGGGGGACTGAAGCTTTCTTT.

The chain recombines TRBV29-1 with TRBJ1-2, with D possibly matching TRBD1 (6 bases). The ends were cut back, 0 bases at V and 4 bases at J, with 18 bases in the middle. The CDR3 contains 16 residues. CDR1 SQVTM and CDR2 ANQGSEA come from the germline V gene. Here the CDR3 reads CSVEDSLDSTIYGYTF. The CDR3 bases are TGCAGCGTTGAAGATTCATTGGACAGTACAATCTATGGCTACACCTTC. The complete variable domain, with remaining parts taken from reference TRBV29-1 and TRBJ1-2, reads SAVISQKPSRDICQRGTSLTIQCQVDSQVTMMFWYRQQPGQSLTLIATANQGSEATYESGFVIDKFPISRPNLTFSTLTVSNMSPEDSSIYLCSVEDSLDSTIYGYTFGSGTRLTVV.

This clone was seen a few times. This rearrangement joins TRBV6-2 or TRBV6-3 to TRBJ1-1, with D maybe TRBD1 (5 bases). This CDR3 contains 13 residues. V lost 5 bases, J lost 2 bases, and 9 bases lay in between. Per germline, CDR1 MNHEY and CDR2 SVGEGT. CDR3 sequence reads: CASSTTGNTEAFF. The CDR3 region has the DNA TGTGCCAGCAGTACCACAGGCAACACTGAAGCTTTCTTT.

The genes are TRBV20-1 and TRBJ2-1; a weak D match, TRBD1 (7 bases). V was trimmed by 3 bases and J by 7 bases, leaving 13 bases between them. CDR1 and CDR2 from the germline V gene are DFQATT and SNEGSKA (reference sequence). This CDR3 contains 13 residues. The chain's CDR3 is CSASKTGRNEQFF. As DNA, the CDR3 is TGCAGTGCTAGTAAGACAGGGAGGAATGAGCAGTTCTTC.

The V gene is TRBV19, the J gene TRBJ2-2, with TRBD1 matching over 7 bases. Germline lookup yields CDR1 LNHDA and CDR2 SQIVND (reference sequence). V was pared by 6 bases and J by 4 bases, with 8 bases of the junction left unmatched. This CDR3 comprises 15 residues. CDR3 loop: CASRAGRDSTGELFF. CDR3 DNA: TGTGCCAGTAGGGCAGGCCGGGACAGCACCGGGGAGCTGTTTTTT.

The chain links TRBV19 to TRBJ1-5; 8 bases are a match to TRBD1. J was trimmed by 4 bases and V by 3 bases; bases with no gene match: 5. The CDR3 extends over 15 amino acids. CDR1 LNHDA and CDR2 SQIVND come from the germline V gene (reference sequence). The CDR3 spells CASSIGQGWNQPQHF. DNA for the CDR3: TGTGCCAGTAGTATCGGACAGGGATGGAATCAGCCCCAGCATTTT.